These T cell receptor beta chains were read from a single sample in a study of Ad26.COV2.S vaccination and SARS-CoV-2 variants. Profiling relied on immunoSEQ multiplex PCR, and the TCRdb table lists in-frame clones only, not all of them. The sample has 450,000 to 550,000 clones; 80% to 90% are singletons. The material sequenced was peripheral blood, taken in a trial of Ad26.COV2.S vaccine versus placebo. These receptors all stem from a person between 18 and 65 years old who received the Ad26.COV2.S COVID-19 vaccine or a placebo. Each CDR3 is given with its conserved first and last residue. D genes are given only for firm matches. Expanded clones get a size class; other rows say once, few or many, or leave the size out.

. | TRBJ1-5 | TRBV2 | . | CASTEGGEPQHF | TGTGCCAGCACTGAAGGCGGGGAGCCCCAGCATTTT
. | TRBJ2-7 | TRBV18 | . | CASSPATGSYEQYF | TGTGCCAGCTCACCAGCGACGGGCTCCTACGAGCAGTACTTC
TRBD2 | TRBJ2-3 | TRBV6-4 | . | CASRASGDVDTQYF | TGTGCCAGCAGGGCTAGCGGGGATGTAGATACGCAGTATTTT
. | TRBJ2-3 | TRBV5-1 | . | CASSPDTPGAPQYF | TGCGCCAGCAGCCCGGACACCCCTGGAGCTCCGCAGTATTTT
. | TRBJ1-6 | TRBV19 | . | CASSSNRDSPLHF | TGTGCCAGTAGCTCGAACAGGGATTCACCCCTCCACTTT
TRBD2 | TRBJ2-7 | TRBV20-1 | . | CSASLSGGGSYEQYF | TGCAGTGCTAGTTTAAGCGGGGGGGGATCCTACGAGCAGTACTTC
. | TRBJ2-2 | TRBV20-1 | . | CSAARVGELFF | TGCAGTGCTGCTAGGGTCGGGGAGCTGTTTTTT
TRBD1 | TRBJ2-1 | TRBV27 | once | CASKRDREQFF | TGTGCCAGCAAACGGGACAGGGAACAGTTCTTC
TRBD1 | TRBJ2-7 | TRBV7-2 | . | CASSLATTGVYEQYF | TGTGCCAGCAGCTTAGCGACTACAGGGGTCTACGAGCAGTACTTC
TRBD1 | TRBJ2-1 | TRBV5-1 | . | CASSSGQGSYNEQFF | TGCGCCAGCAGCTCTGGACAGGGCTCCTACAATGAGCAGTTCTTC
. | TRBJ1-2 | TRBV7-9 | . | CASSLDHGGYTF | TGTGCCAGCAGCCTGGACCACGGGGGCTACACCTTC